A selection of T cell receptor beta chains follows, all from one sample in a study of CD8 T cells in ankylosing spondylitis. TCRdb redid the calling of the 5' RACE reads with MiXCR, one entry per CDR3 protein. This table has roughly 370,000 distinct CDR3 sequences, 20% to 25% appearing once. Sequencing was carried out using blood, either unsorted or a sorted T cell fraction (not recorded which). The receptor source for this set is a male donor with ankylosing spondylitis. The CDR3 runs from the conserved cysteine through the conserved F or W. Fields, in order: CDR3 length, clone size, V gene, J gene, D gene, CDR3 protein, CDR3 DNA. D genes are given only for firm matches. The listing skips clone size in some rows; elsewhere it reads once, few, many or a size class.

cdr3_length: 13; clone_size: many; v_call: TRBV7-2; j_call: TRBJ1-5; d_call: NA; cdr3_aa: CASQVQSNQPQHF; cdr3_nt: TGTGCCAGCCAAGTTCAGAGCAATCAGCCCCAGCATTTT
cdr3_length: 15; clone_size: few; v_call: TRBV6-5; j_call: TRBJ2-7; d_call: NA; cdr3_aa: CASSYFRGASYEQYF; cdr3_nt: TGTGCCAGCAGTTATTTTCGGGGGGCTTCCTACGAGCAGTACTTC
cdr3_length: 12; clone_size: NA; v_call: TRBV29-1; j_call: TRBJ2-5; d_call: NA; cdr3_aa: CSVGGAEETQYF; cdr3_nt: TGCAGCGTTGGAGGGGCTGAAGAGACCCAGTACTTC
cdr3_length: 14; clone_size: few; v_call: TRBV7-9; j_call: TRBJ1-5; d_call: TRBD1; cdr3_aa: CASSSQGGNQPQHF; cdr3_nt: TGTGCCAGCAGCTCGCAGGGGGGGAATCAGCCCCAGCATTTT
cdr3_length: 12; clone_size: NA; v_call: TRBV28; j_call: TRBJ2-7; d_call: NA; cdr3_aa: CASSSPGGEQYF; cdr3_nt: TGTGCCAGCAGTTCGCCTGGGGGCGAGCAGTACTTC
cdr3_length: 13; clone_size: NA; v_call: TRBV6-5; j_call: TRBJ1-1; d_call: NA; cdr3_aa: CASSTRGETEAFF; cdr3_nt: TGTGCCAGCAGTACTCGGGGCGAAACTGAAGCTTTCTTT
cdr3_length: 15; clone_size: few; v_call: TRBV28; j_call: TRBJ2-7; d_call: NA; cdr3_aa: CASSFKIGPRYEQYF; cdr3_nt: TGTGCCAGCAGCTTTAAGATCGGCCCGCGTTACGAGCAGTACTTC
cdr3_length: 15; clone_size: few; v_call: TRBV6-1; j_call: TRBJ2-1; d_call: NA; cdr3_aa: CASSLIAARYNEQFF; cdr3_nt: TGTGCCAGCAGTCTGATAGCGGCCCGGTACAATGAGCAGTTCTTC
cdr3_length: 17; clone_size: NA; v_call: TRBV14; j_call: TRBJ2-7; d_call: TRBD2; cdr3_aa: CASSQGGTSGRAYEQYF; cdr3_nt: TGTGCCAGCAGCCAAGGAGGAACTAGCGGGAGGGCCTACGAGCAGTACTTC
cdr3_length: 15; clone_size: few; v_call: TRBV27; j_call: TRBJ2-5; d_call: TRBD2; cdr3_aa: CASSLRREGRETQYF; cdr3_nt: TGTGCCAGCAGTTTACGGCGGGAGGGCAGAGAGACCCAGTACTTC
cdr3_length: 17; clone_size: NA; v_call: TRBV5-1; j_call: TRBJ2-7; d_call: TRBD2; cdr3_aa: CASSPGLAGTFPGGQYF; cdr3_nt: TGCGCCAGCAGCCCGGGACTAGCGGGAACCTTCCCGGGGGGGCAGTACTTC
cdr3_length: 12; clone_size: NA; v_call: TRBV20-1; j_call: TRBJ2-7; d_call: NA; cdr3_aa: CSASDSDYEQYF; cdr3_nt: TGCAGTGCTAGCGACAGCGACTACGAGCAGTACTTC
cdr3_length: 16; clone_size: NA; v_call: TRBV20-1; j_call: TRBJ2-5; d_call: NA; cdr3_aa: CSARVLASAFEETQYF; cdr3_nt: TGCAGTGCTAGAGTCCTGGCTAGCGCGTTTGAGGAGACCCAGTACTTC
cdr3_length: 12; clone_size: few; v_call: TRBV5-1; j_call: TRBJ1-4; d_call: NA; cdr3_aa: CASSLEGIKLFF; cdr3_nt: TGCGCCAGCAGCTTAGAAGGAATCAAACTGTTTTTT
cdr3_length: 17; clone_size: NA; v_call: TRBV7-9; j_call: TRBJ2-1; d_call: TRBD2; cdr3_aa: CASSLVRLAGPGNEQFF; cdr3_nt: TGTGCCAGCAGCTTAGTCAGACTAGCGGGCCCCGGCAATGAGCAGTTCTTC
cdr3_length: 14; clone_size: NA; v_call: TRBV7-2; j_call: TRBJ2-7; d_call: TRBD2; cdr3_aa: CASSRLAFPYEQYF; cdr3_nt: TGTGCCAGCAGCAGACTAGCGTTTCCCTACGAGCAGTACTTC
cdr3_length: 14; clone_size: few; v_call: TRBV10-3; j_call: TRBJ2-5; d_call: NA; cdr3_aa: CAISESTGEETQYF; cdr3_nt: TGTGCCATCAGTGAGTCGACAGGCGAAGAGACCCAGTACTTC
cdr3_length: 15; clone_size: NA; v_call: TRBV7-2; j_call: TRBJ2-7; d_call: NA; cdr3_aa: CASSLDGQFTYEQYF; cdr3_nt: TGTGCCAGCAGCTTAGATGGACAGTTCACCTACGAGCAGTACTTC
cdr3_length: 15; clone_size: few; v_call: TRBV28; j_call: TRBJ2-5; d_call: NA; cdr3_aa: CASSFRGGGQETQYF; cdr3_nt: TGTGCCAGCAGTTTTAGGGGGGGGGGCCAAGAGACCCAGTACTTC
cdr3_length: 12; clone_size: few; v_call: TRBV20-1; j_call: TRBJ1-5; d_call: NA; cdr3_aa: CSAKPTDQPQHF; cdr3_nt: TGCAGTGCTAAACCGACCGATCAGCCCCAGCATTTT
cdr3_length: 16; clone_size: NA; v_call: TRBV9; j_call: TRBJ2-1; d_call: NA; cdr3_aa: CASSSPTGLAYNEQFF; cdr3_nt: TGTGCCAGCAGCTCCCCGACAGGCCTAGCCTACAATGAGCAGTTCTTC
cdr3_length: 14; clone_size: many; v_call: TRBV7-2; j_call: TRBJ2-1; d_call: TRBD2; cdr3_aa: CASSFREGWGEQFF; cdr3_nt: TGTGCCAGCAGCTTCCGGGAGGGCTGGGGTGAGCAGTTCTTC
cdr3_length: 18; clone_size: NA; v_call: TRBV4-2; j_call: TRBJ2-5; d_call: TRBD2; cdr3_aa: CASSPRGTSGSLQETQYF; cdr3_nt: TGTGCCAGCAGCCCCCGGGGGACTAGCGGGAGTCTACAGGAGACCCAGTACTTC
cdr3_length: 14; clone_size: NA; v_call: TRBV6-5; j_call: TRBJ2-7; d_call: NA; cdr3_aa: CASRLRRESYEQYF; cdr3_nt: TGTGCCAGCAGGTTACGAAGGGAGTCCTACGAGCAGTACTTC
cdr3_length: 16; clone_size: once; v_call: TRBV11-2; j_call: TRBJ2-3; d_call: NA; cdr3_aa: CASRFPVSQITDTQYF; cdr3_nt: TGTGCCAGCCGCTTCCCCGTCTCCCAGATCACAGATACGCAGTATTTT
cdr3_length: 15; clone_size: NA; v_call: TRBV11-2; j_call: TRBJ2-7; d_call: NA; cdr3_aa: CASSSTGTASYEQYF; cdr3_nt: TGTGCCAGCAGCTCGACCGGGACGGCCTCCTACGAGCAGTACTTC
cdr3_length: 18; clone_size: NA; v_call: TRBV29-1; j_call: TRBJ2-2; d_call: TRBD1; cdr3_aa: CSVGRRTGGDWNTGELFF; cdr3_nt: TGCAGCGTTGGTCGCCGGACAGGGGGCGATTGGAACACCGGGGAGCTGTTTTTT
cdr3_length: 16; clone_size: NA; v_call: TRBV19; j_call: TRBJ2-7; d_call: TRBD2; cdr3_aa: CASRSSGRRASNEQYF; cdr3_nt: TGTGCCAGTAGGAGTAGCGGGAGACGGGCGTCGAACGAGCAGTACTTC
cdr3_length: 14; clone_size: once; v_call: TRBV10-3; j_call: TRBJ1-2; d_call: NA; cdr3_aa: CAISERQSNYGYTF; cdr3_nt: TGTGCCATCAGTGAACGACAGTCAAACTATGGCTACACCTTC
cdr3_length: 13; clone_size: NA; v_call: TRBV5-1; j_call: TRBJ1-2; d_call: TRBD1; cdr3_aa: CASSLNPGQTYTF; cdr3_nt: TGCGCCAGCAGCTTGAATCCGGGACAGACCTACACCTTC
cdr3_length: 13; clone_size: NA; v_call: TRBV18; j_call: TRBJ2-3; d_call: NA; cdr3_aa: CASAIGSGDTQYF; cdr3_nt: TGTGCCAGCGCCATAGGGTCGGGGGATACGCAGTATTTT
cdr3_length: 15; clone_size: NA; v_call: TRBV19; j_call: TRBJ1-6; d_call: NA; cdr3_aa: CASSIEGRNNSPLHF; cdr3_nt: TGTGCCAGTAGTATAGAAGGGCGGAATAATTCACCCCTCCACTTT
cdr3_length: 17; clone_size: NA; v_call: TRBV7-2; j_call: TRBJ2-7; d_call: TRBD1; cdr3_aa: CASSPFLPGQGSYEQYF; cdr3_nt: TGTGCCAGCAGCCCATTTCTCCCGGGACAGGGATCCTACGAGCAGTACTTC
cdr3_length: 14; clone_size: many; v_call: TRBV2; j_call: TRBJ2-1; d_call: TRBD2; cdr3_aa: CASILAGGYNEQFF; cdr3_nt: TGTGCCAGCATTTTAGCGGGAGGCTACAATGAGCAGTTCTTC
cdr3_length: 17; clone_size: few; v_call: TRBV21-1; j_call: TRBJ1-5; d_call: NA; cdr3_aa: CASSKIGTTIGNQPQHF; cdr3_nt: TGTGCCAGCAGCAAGATCGGGACAACCATTGGCAATCAGCCCCAGCATTTT
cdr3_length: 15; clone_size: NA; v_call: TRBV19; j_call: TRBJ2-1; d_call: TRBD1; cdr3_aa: CASSTGISSYNEQFF; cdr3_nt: TGTGCCAGTTCGACAGGGATCAGCTCCTACAATGAGCAGTTCTTC
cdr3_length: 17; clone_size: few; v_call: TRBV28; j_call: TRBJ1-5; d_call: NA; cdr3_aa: CASRTARGGYSNQPQHF; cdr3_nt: TGTGCCAGCAGAACTGCTCGGGGAGGGTATAGCAATCAGCCCCAGCATTTT
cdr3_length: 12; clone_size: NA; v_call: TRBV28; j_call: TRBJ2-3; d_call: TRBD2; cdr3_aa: CASSPQRGTQYF; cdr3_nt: TGTGCCAGCAGCCCACAGCGGGGTACGCAGTATTTT
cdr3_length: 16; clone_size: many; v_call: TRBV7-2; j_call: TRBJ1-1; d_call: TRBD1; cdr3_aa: CASSKQGPNDRTEAFF; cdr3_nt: TGTGCCAGCAGCAAACAGGGGCCCAACGACCGCACTGAAGCTTTCTTT
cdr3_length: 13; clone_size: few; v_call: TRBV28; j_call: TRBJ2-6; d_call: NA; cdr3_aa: CASYPRGANVLTF; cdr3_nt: TGTGCCAGCTACCCCCGGGGGGCCAACGTCCTGACTTTC
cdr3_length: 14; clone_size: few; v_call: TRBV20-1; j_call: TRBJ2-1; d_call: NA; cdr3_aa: CSGYGGAGYNEQFF; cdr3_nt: TGCAGTGGATATGGCGGAGCAGGATACAATGAGCAGTTCTTC
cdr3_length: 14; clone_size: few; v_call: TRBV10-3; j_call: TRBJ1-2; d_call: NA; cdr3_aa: CAISELGRSYGYTF; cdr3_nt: TGTGCCATCAGTGAGCTCGGGAGAAGTTATGGCTACACCTTC
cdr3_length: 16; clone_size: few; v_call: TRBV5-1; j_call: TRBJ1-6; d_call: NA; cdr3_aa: CASSFAPGVENSPLHF; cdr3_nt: TGCGCCAGCAGCTTTGCGCCAGGGGTGGAAAATTCACCCCTCCACTTT
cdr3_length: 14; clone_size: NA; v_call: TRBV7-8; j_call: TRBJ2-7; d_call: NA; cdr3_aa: CASSSPGEPYEQYF; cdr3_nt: TGTGCCAGCAGCTCACCTGGGGAACCCTACGAGCAGTACTTC
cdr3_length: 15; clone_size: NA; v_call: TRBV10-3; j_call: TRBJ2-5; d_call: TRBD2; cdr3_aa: CAIGPGLAIAETQYF; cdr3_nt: TGTGCCATCGGTCCGGGACTAGCGATAGCAGAGACCCAGTACTTC